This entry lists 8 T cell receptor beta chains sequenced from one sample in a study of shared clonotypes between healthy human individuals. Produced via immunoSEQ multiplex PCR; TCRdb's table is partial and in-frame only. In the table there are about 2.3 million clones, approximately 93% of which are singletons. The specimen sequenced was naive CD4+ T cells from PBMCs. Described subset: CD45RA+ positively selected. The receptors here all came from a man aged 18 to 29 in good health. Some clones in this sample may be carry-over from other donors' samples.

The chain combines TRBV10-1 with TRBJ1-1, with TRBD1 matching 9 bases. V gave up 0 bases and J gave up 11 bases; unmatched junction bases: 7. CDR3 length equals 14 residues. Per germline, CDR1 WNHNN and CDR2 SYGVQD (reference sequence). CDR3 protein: CASSESGTGSLAFF. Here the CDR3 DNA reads TGCGCCAGCAGTGAGTCAGGGACAGGGAGTTTGGCTTTCTTT.

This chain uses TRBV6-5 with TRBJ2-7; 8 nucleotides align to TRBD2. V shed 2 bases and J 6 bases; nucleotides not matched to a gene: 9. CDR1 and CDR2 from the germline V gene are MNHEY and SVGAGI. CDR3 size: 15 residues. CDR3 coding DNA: TGTGCCAGCAGTTACCGGCCAGCGGGAGTCGGCGAGCAGTACTTC. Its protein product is CASSYRPAGVGEQYF.

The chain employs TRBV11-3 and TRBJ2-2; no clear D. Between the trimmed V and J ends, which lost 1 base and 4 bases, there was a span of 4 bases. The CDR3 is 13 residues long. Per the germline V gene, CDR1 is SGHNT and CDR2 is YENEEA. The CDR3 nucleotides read TGTGCCAGCAGCTTAGGGACCACCGGGGAGCTGTTTTTT. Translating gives CASSLGTTGELFF.

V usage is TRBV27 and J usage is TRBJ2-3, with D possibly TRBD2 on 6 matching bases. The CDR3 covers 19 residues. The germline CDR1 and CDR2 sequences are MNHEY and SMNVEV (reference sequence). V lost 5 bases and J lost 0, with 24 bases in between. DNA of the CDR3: TGTGCCAGCAGTGAATACCGGGCTAGCGCCAGGGCGAGCACAGATACGCAGTATTTT. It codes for CASSEYRASARASTDTQYF.

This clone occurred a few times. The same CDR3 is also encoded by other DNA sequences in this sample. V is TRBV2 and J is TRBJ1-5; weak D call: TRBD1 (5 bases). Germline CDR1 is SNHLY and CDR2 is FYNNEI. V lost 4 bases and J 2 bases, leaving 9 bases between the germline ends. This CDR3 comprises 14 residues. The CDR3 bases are TGTGCCAGCAGTGGAACGGGGGGCAATCAGCCCCAGCATTTT. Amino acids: CASSGTGGNQPQHF.

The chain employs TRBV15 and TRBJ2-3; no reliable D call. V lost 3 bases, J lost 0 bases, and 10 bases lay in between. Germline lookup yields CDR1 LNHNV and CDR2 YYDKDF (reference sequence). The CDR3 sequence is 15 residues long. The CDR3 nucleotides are TGTGCCACCAGCAGGCAGGCTAGAAGCACAGATACGCAGTATTTT. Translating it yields CATSRQARSTDTQYF.

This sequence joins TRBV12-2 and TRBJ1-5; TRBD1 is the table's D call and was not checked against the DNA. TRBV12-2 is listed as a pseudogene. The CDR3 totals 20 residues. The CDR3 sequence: CASRLVETGPRYRSNQPQHF. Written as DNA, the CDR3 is TGTGCAAGTCGCTTAGTCGAGACAGGGCCCCGGTATAGGAGCAATCAGCCCCAGCATTTT.

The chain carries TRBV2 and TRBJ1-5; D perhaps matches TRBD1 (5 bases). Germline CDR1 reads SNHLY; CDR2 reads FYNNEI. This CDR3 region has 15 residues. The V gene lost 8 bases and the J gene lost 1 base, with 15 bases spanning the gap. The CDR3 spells CASQWQGQSNQPQHF. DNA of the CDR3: TGTGCCAGCCAATGGCAGGGTCAAAGCAATCAGCCCCAGCATTTT.